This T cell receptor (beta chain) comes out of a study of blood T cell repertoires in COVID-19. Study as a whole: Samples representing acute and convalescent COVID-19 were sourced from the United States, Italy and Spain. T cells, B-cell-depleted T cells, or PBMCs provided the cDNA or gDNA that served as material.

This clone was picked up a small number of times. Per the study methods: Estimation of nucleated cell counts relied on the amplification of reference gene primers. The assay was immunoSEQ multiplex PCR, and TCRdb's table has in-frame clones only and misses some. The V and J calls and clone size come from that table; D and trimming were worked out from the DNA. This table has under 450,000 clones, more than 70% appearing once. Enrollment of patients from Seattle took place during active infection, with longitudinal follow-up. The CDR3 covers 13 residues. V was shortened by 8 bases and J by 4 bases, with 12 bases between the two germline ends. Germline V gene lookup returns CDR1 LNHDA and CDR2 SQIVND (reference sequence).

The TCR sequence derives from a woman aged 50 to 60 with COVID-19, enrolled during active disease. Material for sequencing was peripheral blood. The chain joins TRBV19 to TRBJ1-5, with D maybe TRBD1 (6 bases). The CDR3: CASGHRDNQPQHF. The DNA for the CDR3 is TGTGCCAGTGGCCACAGGGATAATCAGCCCCAGCATTTT. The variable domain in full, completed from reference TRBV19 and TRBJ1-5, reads DGGITQSPKYLFRKEGQNVTLSCEQNLNHDAMYWYRQDPGQGLRLIYYSQIVNDFQKGDIAEGYSVSREKKESFPLTVTSAQKNPTAFYLCASGHRDNQPQHFGDGTRLSIL.